The rows below give T cell receptor beta chains drawn from one sample of a study of T cell repertoires in aging, cancer and after chemotherapy. TCRdb reprocessed the multiplex PCR reads via MiXCR and lists one record per CDR3 protein. In the table there are 10,000 or so distinct CDR3 sequences, 25% of which are singletons. The sequenced material came from blood. Source of these receptors: a human donor in good health. The CDR3 runs from the conserved cysteine through the conserved F or W. D genes are given only for firm matches. Size is omitted from some rows. Given values are once, few, many or a class for expanded clones.

>TRBJ2-1|-|-|TRBV19
TGTGCCAGTATTATAGATCTGTTCCGGGACGGGGATGAGCAGTTCTTC
CASIIDLFRDGDEQFF
>TRBJ1-5|-|-|TRBV6-1
TGTGCCAGCAGTGGGGAGCCCTATAGCAATCAGCCCCAGCATTTT
CASSGEPYSNQPQHF
>TRBJ1-5|-|medium-sized|TRBV19
TGTGCCAGTAATGTAAGGGAATATCAGCCCCAGCATTTT
CASNVREYQPQHF
>TRBJ1-2|TRBD1|medium-sized|TRBV6-5
TGTGCCAGCAGCAGGGGGGGCGGCTACACCTTC
CASSRGGGYTF
>TRBJ2-5|TRBD2|few|TRBV24-1
TGTGCCACCAGTGATAAAGGACTAGCGGAGTCCCAAGAGACCCAGTACTTC
CATSDKGLAESQETQYF
>TRBJ1-2|TRBD1|-|TRBV5-4
TGTGCCAGCAGTGAGGGTGGGACAGGGATCTATGGCTACACCTTC
CASSEGGTGIYGYTF
>TRBJ2-5|-|medium-sized|TRBV6-1
TGTGCCAGCACGGCAGCGCCACAAGAGACCCAGTACTTC
CASTAAPQETQYF
>TRBJ2-7|TRBD1|medium-sized|TRBV30
TGTGCCTGGAGGATCCGGGACAGGGGAACCTACGAGCAGTACTTC
CAWRIRDRGTYEQYF
>TRBJ2-7|TRBD1|-|TRBV19
TGTGCCAGCAGTACCGACCGGGACAGGGGATACGAGCAGTACTTC
CASSTDRDRGYEQYF
>TRBJ1-1|-|medium-sized|TRBV20-1
TGCAGTGCTCGTTTCTTCAAGGCGCTGAACACTGAAGCTTTCTTT
CSARFFKALNTEAFF
>TRBJ2-7|-|few|TRBV20-1
TGCAGTGCTAGGGGCCTATTTCCCGGGACAACCTACGAGCAGTACTTC
CSARGLFPGTTYEQYF
>TRBJ2-5|-|few|TRBV5-6
TGTGCCAGCAGCTTGCTGCCCAGATCGACAGAGACCCAGTACTTC
CASSLLPRSTETQYF
>TRBJ2-3|TRBD2|few|TRBV29-1
TGCAGCGTGAAAAGGGAACTAGCGGATACGCAGTATTTT
CSVKRELADTQYF
>TRBJ2-7|TRBD2|-|TRBV20-1
TGCAGTGCTAATCCCCTCGGACTAGCGGAGTCCTACGAGCAGTACTTC
CSANPLGLAESYEQYF
>TRBJ2-1|TRBD1|-|TRBV5-1
TGCGCCAGCAGCGCTGACAGGGGGCAGGGTGAGCAGTTCTTC
CASSADRGQGEQFF
>TRBJ2-5|-|-|TRBV11-2
TGCGCCAGCAGCCGCGTCCTACAGGGTGGGGAGACCCAGTACTTC
CASSRVLQGGETQYF
>TRBJ1-5|TRBD1|-|TRBV12-3/TRBV12-4
TGTGCCAGCAGTGGGACAGGGGGCAATCAGCCCCAGCATTTT
CASSGTGGNQPQHF
>TRBJ1-1|-|-|TRBV6-1
TGTGCCAGCAGTGAACTGGGGGGGGGAGCTTTCTTT
CASSELGGGAFF
>TRBJ1-1|-|-|TRBV28
TGTGCCAGCATTTACGGGGATACTGAAGCTTTCTTT
CASIYGDTEAFF
>TRBJ2-7|-|few|TRBV18
TGTGCCAGCTCACGGTCACAGAAATACGAGCAGTACTTC
CASSRSQKYEQYF
>TRBJ1-2|TRBD1|-|TRBV27
TGTGCCAGCAGCCGCTTTACAGGGGTTAACTATGGCTACACCTTC
CASSRFTGVNYGYTF
>TRBJ2-3|-|-|TRBV6-2/TRBV6-3
TGTGCCAGCAGTTACGCGGAGGTAGATACGCAGTATTTT
CASSYAEVDTQYF
>TRBJ2-3|-|-|TRBV5-1
TGCGCCAGCAGCTTGGGATCGGCATGGGCAGATACGCAGTATTTT
CASSLGSAWADTQYF
>TRBJ2-7|TRBD2|-|TRBV18
TGTGCCAGCTCACCACGTACTAGCGGGTCCTACGAGCAGTACTTC
CASSPRTSGSYEQYF
>TRBJ2-2|TRBD1|-|TRBV28
TGTGCCAGCAGCCAGGACAGGGCTGGCGGGGAGCTGTTTTTT
CASSQDRAGGELFF
>TRBJ1-2|TRBD1|-|TRBV28
TGTGCCAGCAGCTGGGACAGGAGCTATGGCTACACCTTC
CASSWDRSYGYTF
>TRBJ2-1|TRBD2|-|TRBV4-2
TGTGCCAGCAGCCAAGAGGGACTAGCGGAATACAATGAGCAGTTCTTC
CASSQEGLAEYNEQFF
>TRBJ2-7|TRBD2|few|TRBV10-3
TGTGCCATCAGTGAGTTGACTAGCGGGAGGTACGAGCAGTACTTC
CAISELTSGRYEQYF
>TRBJ2-7|TRBD1|-|TRBV18
TGTGCCAGCTCACCAACCCCGGGACAGGGGGAATACGAGCAGTACTTC
CASSPTPGQGEYEQYF
>TRBJ1-4|-|medium-sized|TRBV10-3
TGTGCCATGGCCGACCCATCAACTAATGAAAAACTGTTTTTT
CAMADPSTNEKLFF
>TRBJ1-2|TRBD1|-|TRBV5-1
TGCGCCAGCAGCTCCCAGGGGGCGTTGGATGGCTACACCTTC
CASSSQGALDGYTF
>TRBJ1-4|-|medium-sized|TRBV19
TGTGCCAGTAGTATTAAAGTACTCTCGAGACTGTTTTTT
CASSIKVLSRLFF
>TRBJ2-2|-|few|TRBV6-6
TGTGCCAGCAGTTACTCGATAGTAGTGGGGGGAGGAAACACCGGGGAGCTGTTTTTT
CASSYSIVVGGGNTGELFF
>TRBJ2-2|TRBD1|medium-sized|TRBV7-2
TGTGCCAGCAGCCCGGGACAGGGCAGCACCGGGGAGCTGTTTTTT
CASSPGQGSTGELFF
>TRBJ1-1|-|medium-sized|TRBV29-1
TGCAGCGTTGAATTACAGACAGGAGCTATGAACACTGAAGCTTTCTTT
CSVELQTGAMNTEAFF
>TRBJ2-7|-|medium-sized|TRBV24-1
TGTGCCACCAGTGACGGACACGGGGACGAGCAGTACTTC
CATSDGHGDEQYF
>TRBJ2-5|TRBD2|-|TRBV5-4
TGTGCCAGCAGCCCTGGACTAGGGCAGGGATTCGAGACCCAGTACTTC
CASSPGLGQGFETQYF
>TRBJ1-5|TRBD1|few|TRBV20-1
TGCAGTGCTTCGAATAACAGGGGATATAGCAATCAGCCCCAGCATTTT
CSASNNRGYSNQPQHF
>TRBJ1-6|-|-|TRBV5-4
TGTGCCAGCAAGCCTGAGGGCTTTGGTAATTCACCCCTCCACTTT
CASKPEGFGNSPLHF
>TRBJ1-6|-|-|TRBV7-9
TGTGCCAGCAGCCCAACCAGGGATTTAAATTCACCCCTCCACTTT
CASSPTRDLNSPLHF
>TRBJ2-7|TRBD1|few|TRBV28
TGTGCCAGCAGGCAGACCCCGGGACAGTCCTACGAGCAGTACTTC
CASRQTPGQSYEQYF
>TRBJ2-2|-|once|TRBV7-9
TGTGCCAACAGTAAACTGAACACCGGGGAGCTGTTTTTT
CANSKLNTGELFF
>TRBJ2-5|-|few|TRBV7-9
TGTGCTAGCAGCTTAGGCGGTTATCCGGCACAAGAGACCCAGTACTTC
CASSLGGYPAQETQYF
>TRBJ2-2|-|-|TRBV28
TGTGCCAGCACTAAGGGTACGAACACCGGGGAGCTGTTTTTT
CASTKGTNTGELFF
>TRBJ2-5|TRBD1|few|TRBV11-2
TGTGCCAGCAGCCTCCGCGGACAGGAAGAGACCCAGTACTTC
CASSLRGQEETQYF
>TRBJ2-2|-|-|TRBV4-1
TGCGCCAGCAGCCATCGTGGGTTGAGAGTGGAGAGGGAGCTGTTTTTT
CASSHRGLRVERELFF
>TRBJ1-4|TRBD1|medium-sized|TRBV30
TGTGCCTGGACCCACAGGGGAGAAGATGAAAAACTGTTTTTT
CAWTHRGEDEKLFF
>TRBJ1-5|-|-|TRBV27
TGTGCCAGCCGAGGGACACTTGGCAATCAGCCCCAGCATTTT
CASRGTLGNQPQHF
>TRBJ1-5|-|-|TRBV24-1
TGTGCCACCAGTGATTCCGTAAGCAATCAGCCCCAGCATTTT
CATSDSVSNQPQHF
>TRBJ1-5|TRBD1|-|TRBV5-4
TGTGCCAGCAGCTCCGGGACAGACAATCAGCCCCAGCATTTT
CASSSGTDNQPQHF
>TRBJ1-2|-|medium-sized|TRBV30
TGTGCCTGGATTGAGCAAGCCGTGGGCTATGGCTACACCTTC
CAWIEQAVGYGYTF
>TRBJ2-1|TRBD1|few|TRBV6-1
TGTGCCAGTTGGGACAGTCTAAACAATGAGCAGTTCTTC
CASWDSLNNEQFF
>TRBJ2-3|-|few|TRBV6-6
TGTGCCTCCCAGGGGGGCGATACGCAGTATTTT
CASQGGDTQYF